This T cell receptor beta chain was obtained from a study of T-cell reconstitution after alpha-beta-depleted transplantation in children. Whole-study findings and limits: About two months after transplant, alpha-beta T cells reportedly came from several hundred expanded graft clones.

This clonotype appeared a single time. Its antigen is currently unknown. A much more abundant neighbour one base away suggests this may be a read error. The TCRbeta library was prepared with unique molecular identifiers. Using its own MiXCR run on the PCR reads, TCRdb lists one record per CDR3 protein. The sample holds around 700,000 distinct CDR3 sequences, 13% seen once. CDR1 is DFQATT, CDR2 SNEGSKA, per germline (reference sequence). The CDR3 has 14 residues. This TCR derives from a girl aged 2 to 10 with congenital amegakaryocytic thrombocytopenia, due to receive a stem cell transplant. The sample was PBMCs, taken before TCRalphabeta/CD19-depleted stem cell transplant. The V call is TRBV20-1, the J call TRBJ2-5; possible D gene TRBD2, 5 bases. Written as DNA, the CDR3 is TGCAGTGCTAGAGACCCGCCTAACGGGGAGACCCAGTGCTTC. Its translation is CSARDPPNGETQCF.